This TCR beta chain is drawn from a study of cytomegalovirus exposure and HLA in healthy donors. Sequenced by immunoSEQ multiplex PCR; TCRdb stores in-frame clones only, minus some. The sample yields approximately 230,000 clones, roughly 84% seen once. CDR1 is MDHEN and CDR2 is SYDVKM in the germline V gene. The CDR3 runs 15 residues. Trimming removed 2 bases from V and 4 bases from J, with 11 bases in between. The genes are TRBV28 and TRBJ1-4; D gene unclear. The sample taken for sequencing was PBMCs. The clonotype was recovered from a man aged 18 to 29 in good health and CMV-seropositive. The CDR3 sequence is CASSLGGRINEKLFF. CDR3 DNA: TGTGCCAGCAGTTTAGGAGGCCGGATTAATGAAAAACTGTTTTTT. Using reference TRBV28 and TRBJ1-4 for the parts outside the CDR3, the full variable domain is DVKVTQSSRYLVKRTGEKVFLECVQDMDHENMFWYRQDPGLGLRLIYFSYDVKMKEKGDIPEGYSVSREKKERFSLILESASTNQTSMYLCASSLGGRINEKLFFGSGTQLSVL.